These T cell receptor beta chains were read from a single sample in a study of blood T cell repertoires in COVID-19. The repertoire was sequenced with immunoSEQ multiplex PCR; TCRdb's copy has only in-frame clones and lacks some. The table shows some 150,000 clones, with 80% to 90% occurring only once. Sequencing was carried out using peripheral blood. The receptors originated from a woman aged 60-70 years with active COVID-19. Each CDR3 is given with its conserved first and last residue. The order of the fields is V gene, D gene, J gene, clone size, CDR3 DNA, CDR3 protein. D genes are given only for firm matches. Clone size is stated in some rows and not others, as once, few, many or a class when expanded.

V gene: TRBV15
D gene: TRBD1
J gene: TRBJ2-3
clone size: NA
CDR3 DNA: TGTGCCACCAGAGGGGGCGGGGATACGCAGTATTTT
CDR3 protein: CATRGGGDTQYF

V gene: TRBV27
D gene: TRBD2
J gene: TRBJ2-1
clone size: once
CDR3 DNA: TGTGCCAGCAGGCAACTAGCGCCGGACCGAGGGCAGTTCTTC
CDR3 protein: CASRQLAPDRGQFF

V gene: TRBV15
D gene: NA
J gene: TRBJ2-2
clone size: NA
CDR3 DNA: TGTGCCACCAGCAGAGATCCTAGCTTTTACCCCGGGGAGCTGTTTTTT
CDR3 protein: CATSRDPSFYPGELFF

V gene: TRBV5-1
D gene: TRBD1
J gene: TRBJ2-7
clone size: NA
CDR3 DNA: TGCGCCAGCAGCTTGATGACAGGGCTGGAGCAGTACTTC
CDR3 protein: CASSLMTGLEQYF

V gene: TRBV5-4
D gene: TRBD2
J gene: TRBJ2-1
clone size: NA
CDR3 DNA: TGCGCCAGCAGCTTGGAACCAGCGGGAGGTTACAATGAGCAGTTCTTC
CDR3 protein: CASSLEPAGGYNEQFF

V gene: TRBV29-1
D gene: TRBD1
J gene: TRBJ2-7
clone size: NA
CDR3 DNA: TGCAGCGTTATAAGACAGGGGAGCCCCTACGAGCAGTACTTC
CDR3 protein: CSVIRQGSPYEQYF

V gene: TRBV7-6
D gene: NA
J gene: TRBJ2-5
clone size: NA
CDR3 DNA: TGTGCCAGCAGCCGCCCACTTGGCGGCCAAGAGACCCAGTACTTC
CDR3 protein: CASSRPLGGQETQYF

V gene: TRBV18
D gene: NA
J gene: TRBJ1-4
clone size: once
CDR3 DNA: TGTGCCAGCTCACCCGGGAGCAATGAAAAACTGTTTTTT
CDR3 protein: CASSPGSNEKLFF

V gene: TRBV5-4
D gene: NA
J gene: TRBJ2-7
clone size: NA
CDR3 DNA: TGTGCCAGCAGCTTGCCCGCCCCGGGATTCTACGAGCAGTACTTC
CDR3 protein: CASSLPAPGFYEQYF

V gene: TRBV4-3
D gene: TRBD1
J gene: TRBJ2-3
clone size: NA
CDR3 DNA: TGCGCCAGCAGCCAAGACTGGAGGACAGGGGGCACAGATACGCAGTATTTT
CDR3 protein: CASSQDWRTGGTDTQYF